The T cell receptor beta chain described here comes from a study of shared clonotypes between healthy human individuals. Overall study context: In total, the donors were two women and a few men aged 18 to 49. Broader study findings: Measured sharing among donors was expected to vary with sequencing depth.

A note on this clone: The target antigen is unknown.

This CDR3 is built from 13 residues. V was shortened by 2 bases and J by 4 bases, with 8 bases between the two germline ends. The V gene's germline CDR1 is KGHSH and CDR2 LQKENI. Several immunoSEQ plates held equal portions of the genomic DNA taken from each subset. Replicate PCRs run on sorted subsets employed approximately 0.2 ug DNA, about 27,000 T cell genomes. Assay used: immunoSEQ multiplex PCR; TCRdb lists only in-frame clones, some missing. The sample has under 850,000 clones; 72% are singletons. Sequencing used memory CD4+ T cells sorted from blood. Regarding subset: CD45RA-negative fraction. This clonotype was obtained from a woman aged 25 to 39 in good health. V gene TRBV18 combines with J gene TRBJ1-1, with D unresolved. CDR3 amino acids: CASSPTPSTEAFF. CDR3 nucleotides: TGTGCCAGCTCACCAACGCCGTCCACTGAAGCTTTCTTT.